The 9 T cell receptor beta chains listed next were all sequenced from one sample in a study of blood T cell repertoires in COVID-19. TCRdb's copy holds only in-frame clones and misses some; the assay was immunoSEQ multiplex PCR. The table lists roughly 60,000 clones, 70% to 90% of them singletons. Input material: peripheral blood. The receptors originated from an elderly man with acute or convalescent COVID-19.

A few counts support this clone. The V and J genes are TRBV27 and TRBJ2-7; 11 nucleotides match TRBD1. Germline V CDR1 and CDR2: MNHEY, SMNVEV (reference sequence). With V trimmed by 4 bases and J by 2 bases, 4 bases remained unmatched. The CDR3 has 15 amino acids. The CDR3 region has the DNA TGTGCCAGCAGTTCCTCGGGACAGGGGGCCTACGAGCAGTACTTC. This translates into CASSSSGQGAYEQYF.

V and J are TRBV18 and TRBJ1-4; D possibly corresponds to TRBD1 (6 bases). Germline loops: CDR1 KGHSH, CDR2 LQKENI. V was shortened by 3 bases and J by 4 bases, with 6 bases between the two germline ends. The CDR3 length is 13 residues. The CDR3 DNA reads TGTGCCAGCTCACCCAGGGGTAATGAAAAACTGTTTTTT. Translation: CASSPRGNEKLFF. Using reference TRBV18 and TRBJ1-4 for the parts outside the CDR3, the full variable domain is NAGVMQNPRHLVRRRGQEARLRCSPMKGHSHVYWYRQLPEEGLKFMVYLQKENIIDESGMPKERFSAEFPKEGPSILRIQQVVRGDSAAYFCASSPRGNEKLFFGSGTQLSVL.

In its sample, this clone was seen a few times. The chain has TRBV2 and TRBJ1-5, with TRBD1 as a possible D gene (5 bases). V was shortened by 0 bases and J by 2 bases, with 17 bases between the two germline ends. This CDR3 contains 18 residues. Germline loops: CDR1 SNHLY, CDR2 FYNNEI. The CDR3 is CASSEAWGTGTGNQPQHF. The CDR3 DNA follows: TGTGCCAGCAGTGAAGCATGGGGGACTGGAACAGGCAATCAGCCCCAGCATTTT.

The chain links TRBV18 to TRBJ2-2; D uncertain. This CDR3 region has 15 residues. Germline CDR1 reads KGHSH; CDR2 reads LQKENI. V shed 2 bases and J shed 1 base, with 8 bases lying between them. This CDR3 reads CASSPVARNTGELFF. For the CDR3, the DNA is TGTGCCAGCTCACCAGTGGCAAGGAACACCGGGGAGCTGTTTTTT.

This clone came up many times. The chain recombines TRBV4-2 with TRBJ1-2, with a possible D match to TRBD1 (6 bases). CDR1 LGHNA and CDR2 YNFKEQ come from the germline V gene. This CDR3 has 18 residues. The V and J ends lost 1 base and 1 base respectively, with 19 bases between them. The chain's CDR3 is CASSQAGASPDSNYGYTF. As DNA, the CDR3 is TGTGCCAGCAGCCAAGCAGGGGCCAGCCCCGACAGTAACTATGGCTACACCTTC.

The gene calls are TRBV7-8 and TRBJ1-6; 8 positions agree with TRBD1. Germline V gene lookup returns CDR1 SGHVS and CDR2 FQNEAQ. V was pared by 5 bases and J by 7 bases, with 7 bases of the junction left unmatched. This CDR3 region has 15 residues. The CDR3 protein is CASSAGQGRNSPLHF. In nucleotides, the CDR3 is TGTGCCAGCAGCGCTGGACAGGGAAGGAATTCACCCCTCCACTTT.

The V and J genes are TRBV11-2 and TRBJ1-1; D gene unclear. Germline V gene data show CDR1 as SGHAT and CDR2 as FQNNGV. V was trimmed by 1 base and J by 1 base, leaving 13 bases between them. This CDR3 is 16 amino acids long. The CDR3 DNA follows: TGTGCCAGCAGCTTAGTCCCGAGCTCAGGGAACACTGAAGCTTTCTTT. Protein product: CASSLVPSSGNTEAFF.

V and J are TRBV19 and TRBJ1-3; the D gene is possibly TRBD1 (5 bases). Germline CDR1 is LNHDA and CDR2 is SQIVND (reference sequence). Trimming removed 5 bases from V and 4 bases from J, with 18 bases in between. The CDR3 has 16 residues. The CDR3 reads CASSPNRGTRGNTIYF. The CDR3 coding sequence is TGTGCCAGTAGTCCTAATAGGGGAACAAGAGGAAACACCATATATTTT.

V and J are TRBV7-8 and TRBJ1-1; D is unclear. The V gene's germline CDR1 is SGHVS and CDR2 FQNEAQ. The CDR3 has 12 residues. V gave up 3 bases and J gave up 4 bases, with 6 bases separating them. CDR3 in amino acids: CASSLLFTEAFF. CDR3 nucleotides: TGTGCCAGCAGCTTGCTATTCACTGAAGCTTTCTTT.